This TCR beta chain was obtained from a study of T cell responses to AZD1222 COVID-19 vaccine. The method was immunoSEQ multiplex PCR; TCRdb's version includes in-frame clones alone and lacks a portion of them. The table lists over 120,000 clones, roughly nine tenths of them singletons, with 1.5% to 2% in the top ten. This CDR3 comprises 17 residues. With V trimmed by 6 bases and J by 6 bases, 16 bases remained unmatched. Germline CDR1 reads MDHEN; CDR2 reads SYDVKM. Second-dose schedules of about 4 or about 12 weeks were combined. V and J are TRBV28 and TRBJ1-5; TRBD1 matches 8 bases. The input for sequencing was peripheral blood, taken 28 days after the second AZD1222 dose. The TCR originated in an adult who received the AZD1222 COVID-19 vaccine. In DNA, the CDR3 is TGTGCCAGCAGCTCCGGGGCAGGGGGCACCCGGGGTCAGCCCCAGCATTTT. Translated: CASSSGAGGTRGQPQHF.